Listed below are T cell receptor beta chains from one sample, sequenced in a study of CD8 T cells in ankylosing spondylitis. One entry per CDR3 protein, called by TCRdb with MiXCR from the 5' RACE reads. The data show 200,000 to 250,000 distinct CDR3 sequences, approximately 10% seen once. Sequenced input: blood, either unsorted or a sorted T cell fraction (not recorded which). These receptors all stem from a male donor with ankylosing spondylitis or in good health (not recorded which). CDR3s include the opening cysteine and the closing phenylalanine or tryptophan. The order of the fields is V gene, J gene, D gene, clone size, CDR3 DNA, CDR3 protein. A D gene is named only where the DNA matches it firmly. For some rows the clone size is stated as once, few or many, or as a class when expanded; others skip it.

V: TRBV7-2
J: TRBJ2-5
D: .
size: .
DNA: TGTGCCAGCAGCTTTGGGACCAGACAAGAGACCCAGTACTTC
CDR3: CASSFGTRQETQYF

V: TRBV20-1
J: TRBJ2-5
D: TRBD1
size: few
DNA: TGCAGTGCTCTTCACAGGGGGAGAGGAGAGACCCAGTACTTC
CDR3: CSALHRGRGETQYF

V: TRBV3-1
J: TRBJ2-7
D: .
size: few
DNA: TGTGCCAGCAGCCACCTATCGGGGGAGCAGTACTTC
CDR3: CASSHLSGEQYF

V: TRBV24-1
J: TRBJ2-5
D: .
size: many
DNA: TGTGCCACCAGTGATCAAAGGGAGACCCAGTACTTC
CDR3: CATSDQRETQYF

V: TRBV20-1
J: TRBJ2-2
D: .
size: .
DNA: TGCAGTGCTAGATCGGGTGCGGGATTGAACACCGGGGAGCTGTTTTTT
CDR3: CSARSGAGLNTGELFF

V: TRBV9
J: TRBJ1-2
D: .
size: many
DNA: TGTGCCAGCAGGGGTCCGAGGCAGGACGGGTGGGACTATGGCTACACCTTC
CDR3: CASRGPRQDGWDYGYTF

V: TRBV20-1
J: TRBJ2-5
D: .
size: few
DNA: TGCAGTGCCTTCGGGACTGCAACCGGAGAGACCCAGTACTTC
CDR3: CSAFGTATGETQYF

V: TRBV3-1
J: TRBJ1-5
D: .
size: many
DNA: TGTGCCAGCAGCCAGAGTTCGGGAAAAAATCAGCCCCAGCATTTT
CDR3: CASSQSSGKNQPQHF

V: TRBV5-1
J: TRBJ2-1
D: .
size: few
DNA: TGCGCCAGCAGCTTTCGAGGGATTGCCTACAATGAGCAGTTCTTC
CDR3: CASSFRGIAYNEQFF

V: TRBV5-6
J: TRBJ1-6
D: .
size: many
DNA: TGTGCCAGCAGCCTAGGGGGAAATTCACCCCTCCACTTT
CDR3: CASSLGGNSPLHF

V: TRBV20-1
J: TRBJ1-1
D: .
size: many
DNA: TGCAGTGCTAGAGACCCGGGGCCGGGGGGGGCTGAAGCTTTCTTT
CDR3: CSARDPGPGGAEAFF

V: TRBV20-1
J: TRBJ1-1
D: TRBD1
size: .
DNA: TGCAGGGGACAGGGGGCGAACACTGAAGCTTTCTTT
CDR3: CRGQGANTEAFF

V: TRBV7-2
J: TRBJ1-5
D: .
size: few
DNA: TGTGCCAGCAGCTACGGACTGGGGGCTAATCAGCCCCAGCATTTT
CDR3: CASSYGLGANQPQHF

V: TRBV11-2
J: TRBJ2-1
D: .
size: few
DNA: TGTGCCAGCAGCTTAGACCGGGGGGCTTACAATGAGCAGTTCTTC
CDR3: CASSLDRGAYNEQFF

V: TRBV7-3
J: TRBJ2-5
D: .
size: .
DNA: TGTGCCAGCAGCTTAACAGGGTTTGTCGAGACCCAGTACTTC
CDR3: CASSLTGFVETQYF

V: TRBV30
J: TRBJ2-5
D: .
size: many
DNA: TGTGCCTGGAGTGTAACCCCCCTGGAAGAGACCCAGTACTTC
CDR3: CAWSVTPLEETQYF

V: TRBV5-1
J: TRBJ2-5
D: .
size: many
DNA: TGCGCCAGCAGCTTGGGAACGGGACAAGAGACCCAGTACTTC
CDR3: CASSLGTGQETQYF

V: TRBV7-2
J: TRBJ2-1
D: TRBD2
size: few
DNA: TGTGCCAGCAGCCCGCTCAGCGGGGGGGCGCGGGATGAGCAGTTCTTC
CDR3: CASSPLSGGARDEQFF

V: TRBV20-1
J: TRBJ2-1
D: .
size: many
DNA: TGCAGTGCTGGGGGGGCGTCCTACAATGAGCAGTTCTTC
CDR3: CSAGGASYNEQFF

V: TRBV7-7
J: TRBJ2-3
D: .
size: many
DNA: TGTGCTAGCAGCCCTCATACAGGCGCCGCAGATACGCAGTATTTT
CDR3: CASSPHTGAADTQYF

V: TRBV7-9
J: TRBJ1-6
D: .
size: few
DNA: TGTGCCAGCAGCTTAGCCTGGACTAGGAATTCACCCCTCCACTTT
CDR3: CASSLAWTRNSPLHF

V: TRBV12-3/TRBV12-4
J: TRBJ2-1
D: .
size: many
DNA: TGTGCCAGCGGGGGGTTGGATGAGCAGTTCTTC
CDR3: CASGGLDEQFF

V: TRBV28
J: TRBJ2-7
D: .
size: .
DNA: TGTGCCAGCTCCGGCGGGGCAGAAGCCTACGAGCAGTACTTC
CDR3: CASSGGAEAYEQYF

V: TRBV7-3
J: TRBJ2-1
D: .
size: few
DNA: TGTGCCAGCAGCGTTTCGGGGGCAAACAATGAGCAGTTCTTC
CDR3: CASSVSGANNEQFF

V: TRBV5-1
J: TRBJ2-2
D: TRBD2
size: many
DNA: TGCGCCAGCAGTACTAGCGGGGACACCGGGGAGCTGTTTTTT
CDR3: CASSTSGDTGELFF

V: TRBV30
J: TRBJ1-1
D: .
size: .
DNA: TGTGCTGGAGTGAGGGGCAGGGCCGATGAAGCTTTCTTT
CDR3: CAGVRGRADEAFF

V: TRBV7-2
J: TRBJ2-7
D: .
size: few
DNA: TGTGCCAGCAGCTTAGAAAGGAGGTCCTACGAGCAGTACTTC
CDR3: CASSLERRSYEQYF

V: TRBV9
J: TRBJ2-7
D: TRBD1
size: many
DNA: TGTGCCAGCAGCGGCCGACAGGGGGAATCCTACGAGCAGTACTTC
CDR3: CASSGRQGESYEQYF

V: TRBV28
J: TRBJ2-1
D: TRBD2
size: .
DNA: TGTGCCAGCAGTTTAATTTTAGGTTTTGGGAGGGGAAGGAATGAGCAGTTCTTC
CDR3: CASSLILGFGRGRNEQFF

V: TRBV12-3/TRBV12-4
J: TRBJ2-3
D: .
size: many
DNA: TGTGCCAGCAGTTCCTACGTCGGACGGCACAACCACACAGATACGCAGTATTTT
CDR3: CASSSYVGRHNHTDTQYF

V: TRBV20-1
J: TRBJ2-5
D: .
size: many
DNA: TGCAGTGCTAGACTTAGGGGAGAGGAGACCCAGTACTTC
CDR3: CSARLRGEETQYF

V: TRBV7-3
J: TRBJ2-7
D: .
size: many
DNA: TGTGCCAGCAGCCCAGGGGCAGGGGATACCTACGAGCAGTACTTC
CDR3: CASSPGAGDTYEQYF

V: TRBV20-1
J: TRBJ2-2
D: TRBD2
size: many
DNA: TGCAGTGCTAGAGATAGTTCGGGAGGAGCCACCGGGGAGCTGTTTTTT
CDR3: CSARDSSGGATGELFF

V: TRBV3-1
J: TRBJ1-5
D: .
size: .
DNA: TGTGCCAGCAGCCTCAGTCGGGTGGCTAGCAATCAGCCCCAGCATTTT
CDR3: CASSLSRVASNQPQHF

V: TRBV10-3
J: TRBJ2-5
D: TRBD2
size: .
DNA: TGTGCCATCAGTGAACGAGCGGGGAGAGAAGAGACCCAGTACTTC
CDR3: CAISERAGREETQYF

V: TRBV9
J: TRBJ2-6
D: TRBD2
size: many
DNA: TGTGCCAGCAGCCTTTGGGGGACTAGCTCTGGGGCCAACGTCCTGACTTTC
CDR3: CASSLWGTSSGANVLTF

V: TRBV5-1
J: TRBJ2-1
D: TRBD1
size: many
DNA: TGCGCCAGCAGCCTTTTACAGGGGGCAGCTTTTGAGCAGTTCTTC
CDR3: CASSLLQGAAFEQFF

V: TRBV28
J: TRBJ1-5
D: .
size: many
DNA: TGTGCCAGCAGCCCCAGCGATGAGGGCTATCAGCCCCAGCATTTT
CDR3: CASSPSDEGYQPQHF

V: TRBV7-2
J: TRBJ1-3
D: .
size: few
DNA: TGTGCCAGCAGCTTAAGGACCCAACTCTCTTCTGGAAACACCATATATTTT
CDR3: CASSLRTQLSSGNTIYF

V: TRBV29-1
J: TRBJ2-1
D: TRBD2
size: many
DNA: TGCAGCGTTGAAGTGGGACTTACTAGCGGGGCCTACAATGAGCAGTTCTTC
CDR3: CSVEVGLTSGAYNEQFF